This record covers a single T cell receptor beta chain. Using immunoSEQ multiplex PCR, the repertoire was profiled, and TCRdb retains in-frame clones only, with some absent. The table records roughly 120,000 clones, approximately 88% of them present only once. These data come from a study of blood T cell repertoires in COVID-19. This clonotype was sampled from a woman aged 65 to 85 with acute or convalescent COVID-19. The sequencing sample was made of peripheral blood.

The CDR3 sequence is CASSDRAREKLFF. The CDR3 bases are TGTGCCAGCAGCGACAGGGCAAGGGAAAAACTGTTTTTT. The rearrangement joins TRBV27 to TRBJ1-4, with 7 bases lining up with TRBD1. The CDR3 has 13 amino acids. J gave up 8 bases and V 6 bases, and 6 bases lay outside the gene matches. Germline values: CDR1 MNHEY, CDR2 SMNVEV (reference sequence).